The 20 T cell receptor beta chains in this list originate from one sample, sequenced in a study of response to subunit inactivated influenza vaccine. From the RT-PCR reads, TCRdb called clonotypes with MiXCR, one entry per CDR3 protein. This sample carries more than 400,000 distinct CDR3 sequences, approximately 11% of them seen once, and the ten largest clones take approximately 12%. The sample consisted of PBMCs from blood, taken 40 to 50 days after vaccination. These receptors all come from a man aged 45-65 years who received an inactivated influenza vaccine.

The table lists this clonotype with a few counts. CDR3 residues: CASSLEAGDTGELFF. The DNA for the CDR3 is TGCGCCAGCAGCTTGGAGGCGGGAGACACCGGGGAGCTGTTTTTT. The chain is built from TRBV5-1 and TRBJ2-2, with TRBD2 matching over 7 bases. CDR1 SGHRS and CDR2 YFSETQ come from the germline V gene. The CDR3 sequence is 15 residues long. The ends lost 0 bases at V and 3 bases at J; junction bases unmatched: 2.

As for this clonotype: This may come from a read error, since a much larger clone is one base off. This CDR3 fails to terminate in the conserved phenylalanine or tryptophan, so it likely reflects a read error. The rearrangement joins TRBV18 to TRBJ1-1, with D hard to call. V shed 0 bases and J shed 5 bases, with 7 bases lying between them. Germline CDR1 reads KGHSH; CDR2 reads LQKENI. The CDR3 has 13 residues. CDR3 loop: CASSPPAGTEAFS. The CDR3 nucleotides are TGTGCCAGCTCACCACCGGCCGGGACTGAAGCTTTCTCT.

This clonotype was counted only a few times. The CDR3 spells CASGPDGGYLYNEQFF. In DNA form, the CDR3 reads TGTGCCAGCGGCCCCGATGGGGGTTACCTCTACAATGAGCAGTTCTTC. This chain uses TRBV7-2 with TRBJ2-1; D is tentatively TRBD1 or TRBD2 (5 bases each). Germline loops: CDR1 SGHTA, CDR2 FQGNSA. The V gene lost 8 bases and the J gene lost 3 bases, with 20 bases spanning the gap. The CDR3 is 16 residues long.

This chain joins TRBV29-1 and TRBJ2-7; 11 bases are shared with TRBD2. The trim removed 4 bases at V and 6 bases at J, leaving 11 bases unmatched. The CDR3 loop spans 15 amino acids. Germline V CDR1 and CDR2: SQVTM, ANQGSEA. The CDR3, as DNA: TGCAGCGTTGTTCCCGCTAGCGGGAGGCGCATCGAGCAGTACTTC. Translated, it gives CSVVPASGRRIEQYF.

The V gene is TRBV6-2 or TRBV6-3, the J gene TRBJ2-7; D gene unclear. The CDR3 contains 15 residues. The germline CDR1 and CDR2 sequences are MNHEY and SVGEGT. Trimming cost V 7 bases and J 0 bases, with 16 bases left between them. As DNA, the CDR3 is TGTGCCAGCACCCGTAGGATCATAAGCTCCTACGAGCAGTACTTC. This gives the protein CASTRRIISSYEQYF.

This clonotype was detected ten times or more. V gene TRBV28 combines with J gene TRBJ1-5; D is unresolved. The ends were cut back, 5 bases at V and 3 bases at J, with 17 bases in the middle. The germline CDR1 and CDR2 sequences are MDHEN and SYDVKM. The CDR3 is 16 amino acids. The CDR3 protein is CASSRPLRHLNQPQHF. The CDR3 nucleotides read TGTGCCAGCAGTCGTCCCCTCAGGCACCTCAATCAGCCCCAGCATTTT. The full variable domain, in which reference TRBV28 and TRBJ1-5 provide the parts outside the CDR3, is DVKVTQSSRYLVKRTGEKVFLECVQDMDHENMFWYRQDPGLGLRLIYFSYDVKMKEKGDIPEGYSVSREKKERFSLILESASTNQTSMYLCASSRPLRHLNQPQHFGDGTRLSIL.

This rearrangement joins TRBV9 to TRBJ2-7; D may be TRBD1 or TRBD2 (5 bases each). The ends were cut back, 0 bases at V and 0 bases at J, with 13 bases in the middle. The CDR3 extends over 16 amino acids. Per the germline V gene, CDR1 is SGDLS and CDR2 is YYNGEE. The chain's CDR3 is CASSVGTGTYSYEQYF. CDR3 nucleotide sequence: TGTGCCAGCAGCGTAGGAACCGGGACGTACTCCTACGAGCAGTACTTC.

The sample holds many counts of this clonotype. V is TRBV20-1 and J is TRBJ2-7, with 10 bases lining up with TRBD2. V trimming: 3 bases; J trimming: 3 bases; junction bases outside the gene matches: 11. The CDR3 is 16 amino acids. From germline, CDR1 is DFQATT and CDR2 SNEGSKA (reference sequence). The CDR3 coding sequence is TGCAGTGCTAGTCCCCTTACTAGCGGGACCGTCTACGAGCAGTACTTC. Translating gives CSASPLTSGTVYEQYF.

This chain connects TRBV14 to TRBJ2-7, with D hard to call. Germline V gene sequence: CDR1 SGHDN, CDR2 FVKESK. The CDR3 is 13 amino acids. V lost 5 bases and J 2 bases, leaving 10 bases between the germline ends. CDR3 sequence: CASSIYGPYEQYF. In nucleotides, the CDR3 is TGTGCCAGCAGCATATATGGCCCCTACGAGCAGTACTTC.

This clonotype appeared many times. The rearrangement links TRBV6-2 or TRBV6-3 to TRBJ1-5; 8 bases align to TRBD1. CDR3 length equals 15 residues. Germline V lookup: CDR1 MNHEY, CDR2 SVGEGT. Losses at the gene ends were 6 bases for V and 7 bases for J; bases not matched to a gene: 11. CDR3 sequence: CASSLDRVLGQPQHF. The CDR3 DNA sequence: TGTGCCAGCAGCCTGGACAGGGTTTTGGGCCAGCCCCAGCATTTT.

This clonotype was picked up a small number of times. The CDR3 DNA sequence: TGCGCCAGCAGCAGAGCAGACAGGGTACGGGAGACCCAGTACTTC. This codes for CASSRADRVRETQYF. V usage is TRBV5-1 and J usage is TRBJ2-5, with 7 positions matching TRBD1. Germline V gives CDR1 SGHRS, CDR2 YFSETQ. J lost 5 bases, V lost 4 bases, and 11 bases had no gene match. CDR3 size: 15 residues.

This clonotype occurred a few times. V is TRBV10-3 and J is TRBJ2-3, with 7 bases aligning to TRBD2. V gave up 4 bases and J gave up 0 bases; unmatched junction bases: 4. Germline loops: CDR1 ENHRY, CDR2 SYGVKD. The CDR3 is 15 amino acids. The CDR3 sequence: CAISALAGSTDTQYF. CDR3 sequence (DNA): TGTGCCATCAGTGCCTTAGCGGGTAGCACAGATACGCAGTATTTT.

This clonotype showed up just a few times. V gene TRBV7-9 combines with J gene TRBJ2-1, with D tentatively TRBD1 (6 bases). Looked up from germline, CDR1 is SEHNR and CDR2 is FQNEAQ (reference sequence). This CDR3 contains 15 residues. Trimming shortened V by 6 bases and J by 0 bases, and 12 bases separated the two germline ends. This CDR3 reads CASRPDSYSYNEQFF. The CDR3 bases are TGTGCCAGCAGGCCGGACAGCTACTCCTACAATGAGCAGTTCTTC.

The rearrangement links TRBV4-2 to TRBJ1-4; D call uncertain. The V end lost 0 bases, the J end lost 5 bases, and 13 bases lay between the germline ends. CDR1 LGHNA and CDR2 YNFKEQ come from the germline V gene. This CDR3 spans 16 amino acids. This chain's CDR3 is CASSQDNRSLNEKLFF. CDR3 DNA sequence: TGTGCCAGCAGCCAAGATAATCGGTCCCTGAATGAAAAACTGTTTTTT.

This clonotype has only a few counts. The chain joins TRBV5-6 to TRBJ1-2; D is unresolved. CDR1 and CDR2 from the germline V gene are SGHDT and YYEEEE. This CDR3 spans 15 amino acids. The germline V and J ends were trimmed by 4 bases and 2 bases, with 15 bases remaining between them. The CDR3 protein is CASSPSPKLNYGYTF. CDR3 DNA: TGTGCCAGCAGCCCGAGTCCGAAGTTAAACTATGGCTACACCTTC.

There are a few counts of this clonotype. The chain employs TRBV12-3 or TRBV12-4 and TRBJ2-1; 9 nucleotides agree with TRBD2. V was clipped by 3 bases and J by 7 bases; unmatched bases: 13. The CDR3 spans 17 residues. CDR3 residues: CASSFSVAGADGNEQFF. Written as DNA, the CDR3 is TGTGCCAGCAGTTTTTCTGTAGCGGGAGCGGATGGGAATGAGCAGTTCTTC.

The V call is TRBV10-3, the J call TRBJ1-2; the D is unclear. This CDR3 has 13 residues. V was clipped by 7 bases and J by 4 bases, with 13 bases between them. Germline V CDR1 and CDR2: ENHRY, SYGVKD. As DNA, the CDR3 is TGTGCCATCAAGAAGGGTTTTATCTATGGCTACACCTTC. Translating it yields CAIKKGFIYGYTF.

This clonotype was picked up a small number of times. The rearrangement joins TRBV3-1 to TRBJ2-5; weak D call: TRBD2 (7 bases). V lost 3 bases and J 5 bases, leaving 16 bases between the germline ends. The CDR3 sequence is 15 residues long. Germline CDR1 reads LGHDT; CDR2 reads YNNKEL (reference sequence). CDR3 in amino acids: CASSQAGLGGETQYF. CDR3 nucleotides: TGTGCCAGCAGCCAGGCCGGACTAGGGGGGGAGACCCAGTACTTC.

V is TRBV20-1 and J is TRBJ2-3, with D possibly TRBD2 on 5 matching bases. In germline, CDR1 is DFQATT, CDR2 SNEGSKA (reference sequence). The CDR3 is made up of 13 amino acids. The CDR3 is CSPPRVGMDTQYF. The CDR3 nucleotides are TGCAGCCCCCCGCGGGTGGGGATGGATACGCAGTATTTT.

This chain links TRBV6-5 with TRBJ2-1; tentatively, D is TRBD2 (6 bases). This CDR3 is built from 15 residues. Trimming cost V 0 bases and J 8 bases, with 14 bases left between them. Per the germline V gene, CDR1 is MNHEY and CDR2 is SVGAGI. In DNA, the CDR3 is TGTGCCAGCAGTTACTCGGGGGGAGACGGGTATGAGCAGTTCTTC. Its translation: CASSYSGGDGYEQFF.